Listed below are T cell receptor beta chains from one sample, sequenced in a study of CD8 T cells in Susac syndrome. Via MiXCR, TCRdb re-called the immunoSEQ multiplex PCR reads, giving one row per CDR3 protein. The data show under 200,000 distinct CDR3 sequences, 85% to 95% seen once. Sequencing was carried out using CD8+ T cells from PBMCs. These receptors came from a human donor with multiple sclerosis. Both conserved end residues are part of each CDR3. D genes are given only for firm matches.

>TRBJ1-1|TRBV12-3/TRBV12-4|TRBD1
TGTGCCAGCAGGACGGGGACAGGGTTAAACGCTGAAGCTTTCTTT
CASRTGTGLNAEAFF
>TRBJ2-5|TRBV7-9|NA
TGTGCCAGCAGCTCACCAACGGAGGGCTCCCGGGAGACCCAGTACTTC
CASSSPTEGSRETQYF
>TRBJ2-2|TRBV4-1|NA
TGCGCCAGCAGCCCCAGGATAGCGTTTAACACCGGGGAGCTGTTTTTT
CASSPRIAFNTGELFF
>TRBJ2-3|TRBV24-1|NA
TGTGCCACCAGTGACGGGGACGGCACAGATACGCAGTATTTT
CATSDGDGTDTQYF
>TRBJ2-7|TRBV27|NA
TGTGCCAGCAGTCATGTTCTCTTAGGCGAGCAGTACTTC
CASSHVLLGEQYF
>TRBJ2-7|TRBV27|NA
TGTGCCAGCAGTACCCAGGGCTACGAGCAGTACTTC
CASSTQGYEQYF
>TRBJ1-2|TRBV11-2|NA
TGTGCCAGCAGCCCGGCCGTCGGGTATGGCTACACCTTC
CASSPAVGYGYTF
>TRBJ1-1|TRBV29-1|NA
TGCAGCGTTGGGTACACTGAAGCTTTCTTT
CSVGYTEAFF
>TRBJ1-2|TRBV28|NA
TGTGCCAGCAGTTTCAGTGAGGCGACTGGCTACACCTTC
CASSFSEATGYTF
>TRBJ2-3|TRBV20-1|NA
TGCAGTGCTAGCCCTACAGGAGATACGCAGTATTTT
CSASPTGDTQYF
>TRBJ1-1|TRBV19|NA
TGTGCCAGTAGTCTAGAGATGAACACTGAAGCTTTCTTT
CASSLEMNTEAFF
>TRBJ2-5|TRBV12-3/TRBV12-4|NA
TGTGCCAGCAGTTATGACGGGAAGGAGACCCAGTACTTC
CASSYDGKETQYF
>TRBJ2-1|TRBV2|NA
TGTGCCAGCAGAGACAACTACAATGAGCAGTTCTTC
CASRDNYNEQFF
>TRBJ2-7|TRBV6-6|NA
TGTGCCAGCAGCCATAACAGGGACTACGAGCAGTACTTC
CASSHNRDYEQYF
>TRBJ1-1|TRBV29-1|NA
TGCAGCGTTGTCCCAGGGCGAACTGAAGCTTTCTTT
CSVVPGRTEAFF
>TRBJ1-2|TRBV6-6|TRBD1
TGTGCCAGCAGTTGGGACAGGGGGGCCTATGGCTACACCTTC
CASSWDRGAYGYTF
>TRBJ1-5|TRBV30|NA
TGTGCCTGGAGTGTACTAGGGATTGGCAATCAGCCCCAGCATTTT
CAWSVLGIGNQPQHF